This T cell receptor (beta chain) was sequenced during a study of long-term antiretroviral therapy in people with HIV. Investigators performed immunoSEQ version v3.0 at survey level. Clones were read by immunoSEQ multiplex PCR, and TCRdb kept only the in-frame ones, dropping some. This table has about 22,000 clones, more than 65% appearing once. The germline V gene encodes CDR1 MNHEY and CDR2 SVGAGI. Trimming pared 2 bases from V and 4 bases from J, leaving 14 bases between. The CDR3 length is 15 residues. This clone ranks as medium-sized. Only United States sites treated participants with HIV. The receptor was isolated from a man younger than 30 with HIV. The sample in question was unsorted PBMCs, obtained 0.1 years before starting antiretroviral therapy. This chain uses TRBV6-5 with TRBJ1-1; possible D gene TRBD1, 6 bases. CDR3 sequence: CASSYDTTGTTEAFF. The DNA of the CDR3 is TGTGCCAGCAGTTACGATACAACAGGGACCACTGAAGCTTTCTTT.